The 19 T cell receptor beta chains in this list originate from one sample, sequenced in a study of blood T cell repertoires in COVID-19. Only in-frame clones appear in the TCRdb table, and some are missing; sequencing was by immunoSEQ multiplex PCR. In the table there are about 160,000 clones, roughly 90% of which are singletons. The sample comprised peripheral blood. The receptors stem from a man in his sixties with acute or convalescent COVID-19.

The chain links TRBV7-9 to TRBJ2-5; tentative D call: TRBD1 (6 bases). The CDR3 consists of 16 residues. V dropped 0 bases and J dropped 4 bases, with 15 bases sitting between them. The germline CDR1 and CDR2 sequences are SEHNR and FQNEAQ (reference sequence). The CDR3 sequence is CASSLARTDRIETQYF. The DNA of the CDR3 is TGTGCCAGCAGCTTAGCCAGAACAGACAGGATAGAGACCCAGTACTTC.

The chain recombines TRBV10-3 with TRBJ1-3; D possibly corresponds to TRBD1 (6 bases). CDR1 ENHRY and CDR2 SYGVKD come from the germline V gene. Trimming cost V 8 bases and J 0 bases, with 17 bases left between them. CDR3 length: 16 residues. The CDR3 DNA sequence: TGTGCCATCTCGATGCCGACAGGATTCTCTGGAAACACCATATATTTT. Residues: CAISMPTGFSGNTIYF.

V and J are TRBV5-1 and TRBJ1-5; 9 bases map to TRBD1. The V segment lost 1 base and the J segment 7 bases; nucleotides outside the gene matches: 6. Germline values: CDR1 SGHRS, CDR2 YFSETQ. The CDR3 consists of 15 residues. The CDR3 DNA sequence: TGCGCCAGCAGCTTGACAGGGGGCTCGGGACAGCCCCAGCATTTT. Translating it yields CASSLTGGSGQPQHF. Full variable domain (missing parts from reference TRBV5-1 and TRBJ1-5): KAGVTQTPRYLIKTRGQQVTLSCSPISGHRSVSWYQQTPGQGLQFLFEYFSETQRNKGNFPGRFSGRQFSNSRSEMNVSTLELGDSALYLCASSLTGGSGQPQHFGDGTRLSIL.

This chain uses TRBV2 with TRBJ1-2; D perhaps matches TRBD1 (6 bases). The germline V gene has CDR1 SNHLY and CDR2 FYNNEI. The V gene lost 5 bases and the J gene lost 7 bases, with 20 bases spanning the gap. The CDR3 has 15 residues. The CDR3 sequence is CASSLPDRVLGGYTF. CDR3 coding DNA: TGTGCCAGCAGTCTCCCGGACAGAGTCTTGGGTGGCTACACCTTC.

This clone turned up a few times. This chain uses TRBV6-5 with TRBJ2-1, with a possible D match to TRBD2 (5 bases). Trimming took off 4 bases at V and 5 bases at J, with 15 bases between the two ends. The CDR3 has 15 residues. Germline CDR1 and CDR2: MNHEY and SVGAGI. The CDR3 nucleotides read TGTGCCAGCAGTTCCCCCTACGAGGGCGACAATGAGCAGTTCTTC. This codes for CASSSPYEGDNEQFF.

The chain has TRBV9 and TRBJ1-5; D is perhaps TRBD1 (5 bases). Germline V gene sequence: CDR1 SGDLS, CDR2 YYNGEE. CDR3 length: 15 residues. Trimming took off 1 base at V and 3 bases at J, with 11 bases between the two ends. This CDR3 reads CASSVQGAPNQPQHF. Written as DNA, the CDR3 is TGTGCCAGCAGCGTACAAGGGGCCCCCAATCAGCCCCAGCATTTT. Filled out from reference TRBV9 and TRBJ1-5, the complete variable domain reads DSGVTQTPKHLITATGQRVTLRCSPRSGDLSVYWYQQSLDQGLQFLIQYYNGEERAKGNILERFSAQQFPDLHSELNLSSLELGDSALYFCASSVQGAPNQPQHFGDGTRLSIL.

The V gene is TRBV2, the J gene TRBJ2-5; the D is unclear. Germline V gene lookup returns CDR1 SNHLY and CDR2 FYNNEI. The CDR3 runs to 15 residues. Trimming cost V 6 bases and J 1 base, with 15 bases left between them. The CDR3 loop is CASSPTQTRQETQYF. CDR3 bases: TGTGCCAGCAGCCCGACACAAACACGCCAAGAGACCCAGTACTTC.

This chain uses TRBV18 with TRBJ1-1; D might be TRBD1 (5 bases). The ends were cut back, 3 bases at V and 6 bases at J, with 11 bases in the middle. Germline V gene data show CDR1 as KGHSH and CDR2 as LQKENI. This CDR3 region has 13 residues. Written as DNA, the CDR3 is TGTGCCAGCTCACCCGACAGCCCTGCTGAAGCTTTCTTT. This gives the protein CASSPDSPAEAFF.

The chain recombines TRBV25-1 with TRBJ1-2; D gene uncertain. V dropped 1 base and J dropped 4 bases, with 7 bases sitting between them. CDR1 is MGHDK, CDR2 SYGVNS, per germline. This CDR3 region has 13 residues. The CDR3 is CASSESRGYGYTF. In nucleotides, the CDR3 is TGTGCCAGCAGTGAATCCCGGGGCTATGGCTACACCTTC.

The CDR3 DNA sequence: TGTGCCAGCAGCCAGGACACCAAGACCAACGAGCAGTACTTC. Translating gives CASSQDTKTNEQYF. This chain connects TRBV7-9 to TRBJ2-7; possible D gene TRBD1, 5 bases. Per germline, CDR1 SEHNR and CDR2 FQNEAQ (reference sequence). This CDR3 has 14 residues. V was clipped by 5 bases and J by 5 bases, with 16 bases between them.

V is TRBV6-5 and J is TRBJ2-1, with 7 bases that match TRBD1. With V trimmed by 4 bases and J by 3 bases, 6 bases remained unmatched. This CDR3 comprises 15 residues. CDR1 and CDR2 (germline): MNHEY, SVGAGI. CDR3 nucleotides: TGTGCCAGCAGTTTAGACAGGGCCAACTACAATGAGCAGTTCTTC. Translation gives CASSLDRANYNEQFF.

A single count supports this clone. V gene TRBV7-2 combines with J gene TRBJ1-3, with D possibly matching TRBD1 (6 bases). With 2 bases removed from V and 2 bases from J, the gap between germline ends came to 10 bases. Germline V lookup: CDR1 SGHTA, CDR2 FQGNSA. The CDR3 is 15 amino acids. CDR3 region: CASSLQTGTGNTIYF. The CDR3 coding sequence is TGTGCCAGCAGCTTACAAACAGGGACTGGAAACACCATATATTTT.

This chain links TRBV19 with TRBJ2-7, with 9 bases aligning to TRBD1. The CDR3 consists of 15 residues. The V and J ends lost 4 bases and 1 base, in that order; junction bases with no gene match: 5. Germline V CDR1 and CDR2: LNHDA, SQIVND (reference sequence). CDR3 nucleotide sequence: TGTGCCAGTAGTAAGGACAGGGGTGAGTCCTACGAGCAGTACTTC. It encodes CASSKDRGESYEQYF. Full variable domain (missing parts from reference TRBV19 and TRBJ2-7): DGGITQSPKYLFRKEGQNVTLSCEQNLNHDAMYWYRQDPGQGLRLIYYSQIVNDFQKGDIAEGYSVSREKKESFPLTVTSAQKNPTAFYLCASSKDRGESYEQYFGPGTRLTVT.

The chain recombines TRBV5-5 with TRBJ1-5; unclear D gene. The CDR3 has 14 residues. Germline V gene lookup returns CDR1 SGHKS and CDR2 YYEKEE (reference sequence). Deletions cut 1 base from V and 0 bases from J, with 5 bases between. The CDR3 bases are TGTGCCAGCAGCTTGCAACTTAGCAATCAGCCCCAGCATTTT. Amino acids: CASSLQLSNQPQHF.

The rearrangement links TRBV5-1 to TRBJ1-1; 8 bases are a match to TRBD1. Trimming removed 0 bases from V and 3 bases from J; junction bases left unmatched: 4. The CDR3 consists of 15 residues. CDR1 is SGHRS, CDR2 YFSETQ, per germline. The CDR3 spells CASSLVGQGYTEAFF. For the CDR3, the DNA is TGCGCCAGCAGCTTGGTAGGACAGGGCTACACTGAAGCTTTCTTT.

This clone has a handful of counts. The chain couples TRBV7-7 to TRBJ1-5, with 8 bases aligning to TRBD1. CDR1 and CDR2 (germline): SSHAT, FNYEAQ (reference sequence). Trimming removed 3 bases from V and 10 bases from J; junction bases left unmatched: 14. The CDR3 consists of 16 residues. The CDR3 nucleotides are TGTGCCAGCAGCTTCACCCGGGACAGGACAAACGACCCCCAGCATTTT. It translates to CASSFTRDRTNDPQHF.

This chain's CDR3 is CASSPPERENEQFF. CDR3 sequence (DNA): TGTGCCAGCTCACCACCGGAACGGGAGAATGAGCAGTTCTTC. The chain joins TRBV18 to TRBJ2-1, with a weak D call TRBD2 (6 bases). The V end lost 0 bases, the J end lost 7 bases, and 10 bases lay between the germline ends. Per the germline V gene, CDR1 is KGHSH and CDR2 is LQKENI. This CDR3 contains 14 residues.

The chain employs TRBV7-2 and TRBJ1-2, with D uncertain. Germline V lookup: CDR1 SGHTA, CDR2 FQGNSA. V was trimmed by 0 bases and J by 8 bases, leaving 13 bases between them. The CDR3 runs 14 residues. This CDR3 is CASSLAAAPRGYTF. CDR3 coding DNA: TGTGCCAGCAGCTTAGCGGCGGCCCCCCGGGGCTACACCTTC.

The CDR3, as DNA: TGCGCCAGCACTCCAGGGGCCCTAAGCACAGATACGCAGTATTTT. It specifies CASTPGALSTDTQYF. The genes are TRBV5-1 and TRBJ2-3; a weak D match, TRBD1 (6 bases). Germline V gene sequence: CDR1 SGHRS, CDR2 YFSETQ. This CDR3 has 15 residues. Trimming left V 6 bases short and J 0 bases short, with 14 bases between.